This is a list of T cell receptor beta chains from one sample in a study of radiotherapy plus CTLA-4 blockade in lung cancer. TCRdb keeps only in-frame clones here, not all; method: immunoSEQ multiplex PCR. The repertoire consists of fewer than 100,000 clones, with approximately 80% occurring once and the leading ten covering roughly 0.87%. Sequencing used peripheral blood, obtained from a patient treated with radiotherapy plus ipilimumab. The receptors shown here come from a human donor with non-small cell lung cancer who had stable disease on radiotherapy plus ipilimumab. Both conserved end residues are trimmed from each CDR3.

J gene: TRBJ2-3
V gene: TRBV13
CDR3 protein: ASSGGTGGTDTQY

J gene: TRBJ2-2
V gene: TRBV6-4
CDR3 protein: ASSPERVTGELF

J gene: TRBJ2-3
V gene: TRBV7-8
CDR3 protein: ASSKRGGLSTDTQY

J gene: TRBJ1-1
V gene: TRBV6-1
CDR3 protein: ASSEAGRNTEAF

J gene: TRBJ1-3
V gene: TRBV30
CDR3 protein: AWSVGDSGNTIY

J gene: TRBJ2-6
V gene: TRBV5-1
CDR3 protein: ASSRATGANVLT

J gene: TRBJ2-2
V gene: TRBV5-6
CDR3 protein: ASNPGQRVTGELF

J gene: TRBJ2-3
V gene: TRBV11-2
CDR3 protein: ASSLTTGASTQY

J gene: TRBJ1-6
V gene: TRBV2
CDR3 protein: ASSVSGSNSPLH

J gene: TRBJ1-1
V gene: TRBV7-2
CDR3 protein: ASSSQGRGTEAF

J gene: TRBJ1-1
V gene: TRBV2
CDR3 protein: ASSESFLIAF

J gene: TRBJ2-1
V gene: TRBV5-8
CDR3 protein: ASSLGRLAGGDNEQF

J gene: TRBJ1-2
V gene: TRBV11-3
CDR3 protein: ASSLGGRGDNGYT

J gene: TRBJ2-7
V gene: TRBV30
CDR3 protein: AWNGATYEQY

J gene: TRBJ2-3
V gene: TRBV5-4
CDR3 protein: ASSSPQEDTQY

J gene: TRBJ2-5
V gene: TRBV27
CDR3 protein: ASSPRTGWASVEETQY